The T cell receptor (beta chain) under discussion was sequenced for a study of OX40 agonist ivuxolimab in advanced cancers. Study as a whole: The study treated patients with ivuxolimab, an agonistic anti-OX40 (CD134) antibody. Three dose-escalation patients had partial responses: one with hepatocellular carcinoma and two with cutaneous melanoma. Notes on the study in general: CD8+ T cells averaged more expanded clones than CD4+.

Worth noting for this clone: Its cognate antigen is unknown.

Germline V gives CDR1 SGDLS, CDR2 YYNGEE. Trimming removed 4 bases from V and 10 bases from J, with 15 bases in between. The CDR3 sequence is 13 residues long. Sequencing was performed with immunoSEQ multiplex PCR; in TCRdb, only in-frame clones are kept and a portion is missing. The sample holds about 45,000 clones, roughly 88% seen once. The chain links TRBV9 to TRBJ2-1; possibly TRBD2 for D (5 bases). The sequence came from an adult with an advanced solid tumor such as melanoma, head and neck, liver or kidney cancer. Source: CD4+ or CD8+ T cells sorted from blood, taken in a trial of the OX40 agonist ivuxolimab. The CDR3 nucleotides read TGTGCCAGCAGCCCATGGGCGACGGGAGAGCAGTTCTTC. Translating it yields CASSPWATGEQFF.